This TCR beta chain stems from a study of a mutant IDH1 vaccine in newly diagnosed glioma. Across the study: In weeks 1, 3, 5, 7, 11, 15, 19 and 23, patients were vaccinated. The study's findings and limits: Vaccine-induced immune responses were detected in roughly 93% of patients.

The time point was: week 11, during vaccination. Each vaccine dose was 300 ug of mutant IDH1 20-mer peptide, with topical imiquimod. Produced via immunoSEQ multiplex PCR; TCRdb's table is partial and in-frame only. The top ten hold under 7% of the sample, which has roughly 120,000 clones, around three quarters seen once. Germline V gene data show CDR1 as SGHNT and CDR2 as YENEEA. This CDR3 contains 13 residues. After removal of 3 bases from V and 8 bases from J, the junction contained 4 bases not matched to a gene. Turning to this clone: No antigen is known for it.

This chain uses TRBV11-3 with TRBJ2-4, with TRBD1 matching over 7 bases. Sequenced here: PBMCs, sampled from a glioma patient whose treatment included an IDH1 peptide vaccine. This sequence was found in a man in his forties with glioma. CDR3 amino acids: CASSFQGGDIQYF. In DNA form, the CDR3 reads TGTGCCAGCAGCTTTCAAGGGGGCGACATTCAGTACTTC.